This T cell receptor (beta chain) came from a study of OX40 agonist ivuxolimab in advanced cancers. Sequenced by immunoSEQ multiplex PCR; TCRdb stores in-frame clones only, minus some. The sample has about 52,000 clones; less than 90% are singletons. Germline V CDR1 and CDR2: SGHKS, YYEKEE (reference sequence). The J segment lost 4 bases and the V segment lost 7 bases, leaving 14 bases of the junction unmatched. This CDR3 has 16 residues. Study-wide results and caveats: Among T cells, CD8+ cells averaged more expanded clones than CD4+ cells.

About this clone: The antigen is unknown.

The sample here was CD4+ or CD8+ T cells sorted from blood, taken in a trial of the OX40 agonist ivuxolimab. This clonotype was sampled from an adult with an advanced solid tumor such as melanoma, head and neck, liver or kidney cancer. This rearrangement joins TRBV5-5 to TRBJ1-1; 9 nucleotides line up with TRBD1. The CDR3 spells CASYRWTGEGSTEAFF. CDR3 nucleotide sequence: TGTGCCAGCTATAGGTGGACAGGGGAGGGTTCCACTGAAGCTTTCTTT.